This TCR beta chain was identified in a study of CD8 T cells in ankylosing spondylitis. Study observations and caveats: There was a TCR beta motif, made of eight highly homologous variants, that appeared characteristic of ankylosing spondylitis blood. Reports of some motif variants in reactive arthritis synovial fluid and blood predate this one. Matched ankylosing spondylitis synovial fluid reportedly showed significant enrichment of disease-linked clones.

MiXCR was run by TCRdb on the 5' RACE reads, yielding one entry per CDR3 protein. The sample has just over 300,000 distinct CDR3 sequences; about 20% are singletons. This clonotype was picked up a small number of times. Its antigen is undetermined. The clonotype originates from a female donor with ankylosing spondylitis or in good health (not recorded which). Sequenced input: blood, either unsorted or a sorted T cell fraction (not recorded which).

The CDR3 coding sequence is TGTGCCAGCAGCCAAGATGCGTGGGGTTACTATGGCTACACCTTC. This sequence encodes CASSQDAWGYYGYTF. The chain links TRBV14 to TRBJ1-2; D remains ambiguous. The length of the CDR3 is 15 residues. Germline V gene lookup returns CDR1 SGHDN and CDR2 FVKESK. With 0 bases removed from V and 3 bases from J, the gap between germline ends came to 11 bases.